The 31 T cell receptor beta chains in this list originate from one sample, sequenced in a study of T cells after yellow fever vaccination. TCRdb reanalysed the 5' RACE reads using MiXCR and keeps one entry per CDR3 protein. The sample contains 150,000 to 200,000 distinct CDR3 sequences, approximately 11% of which appear only once. Sequencing used CD8+ T cells sorted from PBMCs, obtained 15 days after the yellow fever booster vaccination. Source of these receptors: a young man who received the YFV17D yellow fever vaccine.

This clonotype was counted only a few times. The gene calls are TRBV27 and TRBJ2-2, with 7 bases lining up with TRBD1. The length of the CDR3 is 16 residues. V was pared by 6 bases and J by 5 bases, with 12 bases of the junction left unmatched. Germline assignment: CDR1 MNHEY and CDR2 SMNVEV (reference sequence). In DNA, the CDR3 is TGTGCCAGCAGATCAATAGACTCGACAGGGACCGGGGAGCTGTTTTTT. Translation: CASRSIDSTGTGELFF.

This clonotype was observed a handful of times. The chain is built from TRBV12-3 or TRBV12-4 and TRBJ2-3; 8 nucleotides match TRBD2. Trimming at V came to 6 bases and at J to 5 bases, leaving 13 bases not matched to a gene. The CDR3 is made up of 16 amino acids. This chain's CDR3 is CASSHPTSELLDTQYF. The CDR3 coding sequence is TGTGCCAGCAGCCATCCGACTAGCGAGTTGTTAGATACGCAGTATTTT.

This chain uses TRBV2 with TRBJ2-7, with 9 bases aligning to TRBD1. This CDR3 contains 12 residues. V was pared by 7 bases and J by 5 bases, with 3 bases of the junction left unmatched. CDR1 SNHLY and CDR2 FYNNEI come from the germline V gene. CDR3 bases: TGTGCCAGCATTTACAGGGGGCACGAGCAGTACTTC. Amino acids: CASIYRGHEQYF.

This clonotype was seen more than once but under ten times. The V gene is TRBV6-5, the J gene TRBJ2-7, with a possible D match to TRBD1 (5 bases). Trimming took off 2 bases at V and 4 bases at J, with 18 bases between the two ends. This CDR3 has 16 amino acids. Germline CDR1 MNHEY, CDR2 SVGAGI. In DNA, the CDR3 is TGTGCCAGCAGTTACCTCCAGGGTCTTGCTTTTTACGAGCAGTACTTC. Translated, it gives CASSYLQGLAFYEQYF.

V usage is TRBV2 and J usage is TRBJ2-3, with 9 positions matching TRBD2. Germline CDR1 SNHLY, CDR2 FYNNEI. The ends lost 0 bases at V and 5 bases at J; junction bases unmatched: 9. The CDR3 has 17 residues. The CDR3 DNA reads TGTGCCAGCAGTGAAGCTGTGGCTAGCGGGGAGAAAGATACGCAGTATTTT. It translates to CASSEAVASGEKDTQYF. The full variable domain, completed using reference TRBV2 and TRBJ2-3, is EPEVTQTPSHQVTQMGQEVILRCVPISNHLYFYWYRQILGQKVEFLVSFYNNEISEKSEIFDDQFSVERPDGSNFTLKIRSTKLEDSAMYFCASSEAVASGEKDTQYFGPGTRLTVL.

The rearrangement joins TRBV4-2 to TRBJ2-7, with 7 bases lining up with TRBD1. This CDR3 has 14 amino acids. CDR1 is LGHNA and CDR2 is YNFKEQ in the germline V gene. With 2 bases clipped from V and 6 bases from J, the junction kept 7 bases outside the gene matches. CDR3 protein: CASSQTTGPGEQYF. DNA of the CDR3: TGTGCCAGCAGCCAAACGACAGGGCCTGGCGAGCAGTACTTC.

The rearrangement joins TRBV6-4 to TRBJ2-1; 12 nucleotides line up with TRBD1. From germline, CDR1 is MRHNA and CDR2 SNTAGT. V trimming: 2 bases; J trimming: 8 bases; junction bases outside the gene matches: 13. This CDR3 is built from 18 residues. The CDR3, as DNA: TGTGCCAGCAGTGACGGCCCCGGGACAGGGGGCGAAAAGGATGAGCAGTTCTTC. Protein product: CASSDGPGTGGEKDEQFF.

The rearrangement uses TRBV4-3 and TRBJ1-3; tentatively, D is TRBD1 (5 bases). There are 17 residues in the CDR3. V was clipped by 0 bases and J by 3 bases, with 15 bases between them. Germline-derived CDR1 and CDR2 are LGHNA and YSLEER. The CDR3 DNA is TGCGCCAGCAGCCAAGAAGGGGAGGGGTTGTATGGAAACACCATATATTTT. Translated, it gives CASSQEGEGLYGNTIYF.

The rearrangement joins TRBV29-1 to TRBJ2-4, with 10 bases identical to TRBD1. Germline V CDR1 and CDR2: SQVTM, ANQGSEA. The ends lost 6 bases at V and 10 bases at J; junction bases unmatched: 9. The CDR3 has 13 amino acids. The CDR3 protein is CSVLPPGQGIQYF. CDR3 nucleotides: TGCAGCGTCCTACCGCCGGGACAGGGGATTCAGTACTTC.

This clonotype has ten or more counts. This rearrangement joins TRBV12-5 to TRBJ2-1; D is perhaps TRBD2 (5 bases). The CDR3 sequence is 15 residues long. Per the germline V gene, CDR1 is LGHNT and CDR2 is FRNRAP. Trimming removed 1 base at V and 7 bases at J, with 14 bases between. The CDR3 region is CASGLELGSGNEQFF. In DNA form, the CDR3 reads TGTGCTAGTGGTTTGGAACTAGGGTCTGGAAATGAGCAGTTCTTC.

This clonotype appeared many times. The chain links TRBV4-3 to TRBJ2-7, with TRBD1 identical over 10 bases. The CDR3 is 13 amino acids. V shed 6 bases, J shed 4 bases, and the junction held 3 bases outside the gene matches. In germline, CDR1 is LGHNA, CDR2 YSLEER. The CDR3 coding sequence is TGCGCCAGCAGTCCGGACAGGGGGTACGAGCAGTACTTC. Translated: CASSPDRGYEQYF.

This clonotype was seen a few times. The V and J genes are TRBV7-6 and TRBJ2-7; 10 bases agree with TRBD2. The germline V gene encodes CDR1 SGHVS and CDR2 FNYEAQ. V shed 2 bases, J shed 6 bases, and the junction held 7 bases outside the gene matches. CDR3 length: 15 residues. The DNA for the CDR3 is TGTGCCAGCAGCTTAAGCGGGGGGGGAAGTGGCGAGCAGTACTTC. As protein: CASSLSGGGSGEQYF.

The V call is TRBV7-3, the J call TRBJ2-1, with 7 bases that match TRBD1. The germline V gene encodes CDR1 SGHTA and CDR2 FQGTGA. This CDR3 spans 17 amino acids. J was trimmed by 1 base and V by 2 bases; bases with no gene match: 8. CDR3 in amino acids: CASSLLRTGISYNEQFF. Written as DNA, the CDR3 is TGTGCCAGCAGCTTACTTAGGACAGGTATTTCCTACAATGAGCAGTTCTTC.

The chain employs TRBV5-1 and TRBJ2-4; TRBD2 aligns across 12 bases. The V gene end was trimmed by 0 bases and the J gene end by 4 bases; junction bases not matched to a gene: 14. The length of the CDR3 is 20 residues. Germline V gene data show CDR1 as SGHRS and CDR2 as YFSETQ. This chain's CDR3 is CASSLAGTSGRARFKNIQYF. CDR3 sequence (DNA): TGCGCCAGCAGCTTGGCCGGGACTAGCGGGCGGGCCCGATTTAAAAACATTCAGTACTTC.

This clonotype has ten or more counts. The V gene is TRBV9, the J gene TRBJ1-1, with D unclear. This CDR3 contains 12 residues. Germline values: CDR1 SGDLS, CDR2 YYNGEE. V lost 0 bases to trimming and J lost 11 bases, with 11 bases between them. CDR3 DNA: TGTGCCAGCAGCGTAGACGACCGTGAGGCTTTCTTT. Protein: CASSVDDREAFF.

The chain couples TRBV13 to TRBJ2-1; TRBD1 matches at 8 bases. Germline assignment: CDR1 PRHDT and CDR2 FYEKMQ (reference sequence). CDR3 size: 13 residues. V was clipped by 11 bases and J by 1 base; unmatched bases: 4. The DNA of the CDR3 is TGTGCCTCCGGACAGGGTTCCTACAATGAGCAGTTCTTC. This gives the protein CASGQGSYNEQFF. The full variable domain, completed using reference TRBV13 and TRBJ2-1, is AAGVIQSPRHLIKEKRETATLKCYPIPRHDTVYWYQQGPGQDPQFLISFYEKMQSDKGSIPDRFSAQQFSDYHSELNMSSLELGDSALYFCASGQGSYNEQFFGPGTRLTVL.

This clonotype came up a few times. The CDR3 loop is CASARTGEGDTQYF. CDR3 in DNA: TGTGCCAGCGCCCGGACAGGGGAAGGGGATACGCAGTATTTT. V is TRBV6-2 or TRBV6-3 and J is TRBJ2-3; 9 bases are a match to TRBD1. The CDR3 has 14 amino acids. The germline V gene has CDR1 MNHEY and CDR2 SVGEGT. J lost 6 bases, V lost 8 bases, and 9 bases had no gene match.

The genes are TRBV4-1 and TRBJ2-7; a possible D gene is TRBD2 (6 bases). The V and J ends lost 3 bases and 5 bases respectively, with 14 bases between them. The CDR3 spans 14 residues. CDR1 is MGHRA and CDR2 is YSYEKL in the germline V gene. CDR3 loop: CASSHPRGGDEQYF. The CDR3 DNA follows: TGCGCCAGCAGCCACCCTAGGGGCGGGGACGAGCAGTACTTC.

The rearrangement joins TRBV11-2 to TRBJ2-5; 7 bases fit TRBD1. This CDR3 region has 18 residues. The V and J ends lost 4 bases and 7 bases, in that order; junction bases with no gene match: 21. Germline CDR1 and CDR2: SGHAT and FQNNGV. The CDR3 protein is CASSSYPDSTPNRGTQYF. The CDR3 bases are TGTGCCAGCAGCTCCTATCCGGACTCAACTCCTAACAGGGGGACCCAGTACTTC.

This clonotype was detected only a few times. This chain joins TRBV11-2 and TRBJ2-5, with a weak D call TRBD2 (6 bases). CDR1 and CDR2 (germline): SGHAT, FQNNGV. Trimming cost V 5 bases and J 2 bases, with 12 bases left between them. The CDR3 contains 14 residues. CDR3 protein: CASSRDLNQETQYF. CDR3 in DNA: TGTGCCAGCAGCCGGGACTTGAATCAAGAGACCCAGTACTTC.

The rearrangement joins TRBV21-1 to TRBJ2-3; the tabulated D call, TRBD2, remains unverified against the DNA. TRBV21-1 is listed as a pseudogene. This CDR3 is built from 13 residues. CDR3 amino acids: CARPSGGRDTQYF. Here the CDR3 DNA reads TGTGCCAGGCCGTCGGGGGGCCGAGATACGCAGTATTTT.

This clonotype showed up just a few times. This chain uses TRBV4-1 with TRBJ1-2; D is ambiguous. V lost 3 bases and J 7 bases, leaving 12 bases between the germline ends. CDR1 and CDR2 (germline): MGHRA, YSYEKL. This CDR3 is 13 amino acids long. This CDR3 is CASSHLEQTGYTF. For the CDR3, the DNA is TGCGCCAGCAGCCATCTGGAGCAGACTGGCTACACCTTC.

The chain uses TRBV20-1 and TRBJ1-5; 7 bases fit TRBD1. After removal of 3 bases from V and 6 bases from J, the junction contained 11 bases not matched to a gene. The CDR3 consists of 15 residues. The germline CDR1 and CDR2 sequences are DFQATT and SNEGSKA (reference sequence). CDR3 loop: CSASPPDRASQPQHF. The CDR3 DNA follows: TGCAGTGCTAGCCCCCCCGACAGGGCAAGTCAGCCCCAGCATTTT.

This clonotype has just a few counts. The chain is built from TRBV7-2 and TRBJ2-7, with D hard to call. Germline V gene sequence: CDR1 SGHTA, CDR2 FQGNSA. Between the trimmed V and J ends, which lost 4 bases and 4 bases, there was a span of 8 bases. The CDR3 extends over 12 amino acids. CDR3 amino acids: CASSSVGYEQYV. The CDR3, as DNA: TGTGCCAGCAGCTCCGTAGGTTACGAGCAGTACGTC.

This clonotype was detected a few times. V and J are TRBV20-1 and TRBJ2-7, with D perhaps TRBD2 (6 bases). V dropped 3 bases and J dropped 2 bases, with 8 bases sitting between them. Germline assignment: CDR1 DFQATT and CDR2 SNEGSKA (reference sequence). CDR3 size: 12 residues. The CDR3 region is CSARGGPYEQYF. Written as DNA, the CDR3 is TGCAGTGCTAGGGGGGGTCCCTACGAGCAGTACTTC.

V gene TRBV2 combines with J gene TRBJ2-6; 7 nucleotides line up with TRBD1. This CDR3 region has 15 residues. V lost 4 bases and J lost 4; bases outside the gene matches: 4. Germline CDR1 reads SNHLY; CDR2 reads FYNNEI. The DNA for the CDR3 is TGTGCCAGCAGTGGAAGGGGGCTCGGGGCCAACGTCCTGACTTTC. The encoded protein is CASSGRGLGANVLTF. The variable domain in full, completed from reference TRBV2 and TRBJ2-6, reads EPEVTQTPSHQVTQMGQEVILRCVPISNHLYFYWYRQILGQKVEFLVSFYNNEISEKSEIFDDQFSVERPDGSNFTLKIRSTKLEDSAMYFCASSGRGLGANVLTFGAGSRLTVL.

CDR3 in DNA: TGTGCCAGCAGCTTGGGGGCTAGCCTTGAGACCCAGTACTTC. Residues: CASSLGASLETQYF. This chain connects TRBV5-6 to TRBJ2-5; a weak D match, TRBD2 (5 bases). Germline lookup yields CDR1 SGHDT and CDR2 YYEEEE. The CDR3 has 14 amino acids. Trimming left V 0 bases short and J 5 bases short, with 11 bases between.

This clonotype was recorded a few times. The chain recombines TRBV6-2 or TRBV6-3 with TRBJ2-7, with TRBD1 identical over 12 bases. J gave up 5 bases and V 0 bases, and 8 bases lay outside the gene matches. This CDR3 contains 17 residues. Germline loops: CDR1 MNHEY, CDR2 SVGEGT. CDR3 nucleotides: TGTGCCAGCAGTTACTCGAGTATCGGGACAGGGGGCCACGAGCAGTACGTC. Protein: CASSYSSIGTGGHEQYV.

In this sample, this clonotype turned up a few times. The V and J genes are TRBV3-1 and TRBJ1-4; no clear D gene. Germline CDR1 reads LGHDT; CDR2 reads YNNKEL (reference sequence). V was pared by 1 base and J by 4 bases, with 13 bases between. The CDR3 is 16 residues long. DNA of the CDR3: TGTGCCAGCAGCCAAGTAACGTCCGGATATAATGAAAAACTGTTTTTT. Translated, it gives CASSQVTSGYNEKLFF.

The chain uses TRBV4-1 and TRBJ2-3; 8 bases match TRBD2. CDR1 MGHRA and CDR2 YSYEKL come from the germline V gene. Unmatched junction bases numbered 3, after V lost 1 base and J lost 3 bases. CDR3 length: 15 amino acids. The CDR3 DNA reads as TGCGCCAGCAGCCAAGTACTAGCGGTGACAGATACGCAGTATTTT. This translates into CASSQVLAVTDTQYF.

The CDR3 sequence: CASRSTLGNTEAFF. In nucleotides, the CDR3 is TGTGCCAGCCGTAGCACATTGGGGAACACTGAAGCTTTCTTT. The chain is built from TRBV11-2 and TRBJ1-1; D ambiguous. There are 14 residues in the CDR3. The germline V gene encodes CDR1 SGHAT and CDR2 FQNNGV. V was shortened by 8 bases and J by 1 base, with 14 bases between the two germline ends.